These 17 T cell receptor beta chains share one sample of origin, sequenced in a study of T cell clonality in common variable immunodeficiency. The table came from immunoSEQ multiplex PCR; TCRdb's copy has only in-frame clones and leaves some out. This sample carries roughly 40,000 clones, none of them present only once. Source material: peripheral blood mononuclear cells. These receptors were obtained from a person aged 18 to 75 in good health.

This clone has a count of ten or more. The read stops 3 residues short of the end of the CDR3; the missing end is completed from the germline J gene. The V gene is TRBV20-1, the J gene TRBJ1-3, with unresolved D. CDR1 DFQATT and CDR2 SNEGSKA come from the germline V gene (reference sequence). The length of the CDR3 is 16 residues. Trimming shortened V by 4 bases and J by 4 bases, and 20 bases separated the two germline ends. Partial CDR3 DNA: TGCAGTGCTACCCCCCGGAGAGGCCCGGGGGGAAACACC. Translating it yields CSATPRRGPGGNT. The whole CDR3 region reads CSATPRRGPGGNTIYF.

This clone was found many times. The observed sequence ends 3 residues before the CDR3 terminus, with the missing tail filled in from the germline J gene. This chain uses TRBV7-2 with TRBJ2-7, with D unclear. CDR1 and CDR2 (germline): SGHTA, FQGNSA. V lost 4 bases and J lost 4, with 11 bases in between. This CDR3 is 13 amino acids long. The CDR3 DNA, read in part, is TGTGCCAGCAGCTCCCGGGTGCAATACGAG. Translation gives CASSSRVQYE. The whole CDR3 protein is CASSSRVQYEQYF.

This clone has at least ten counts. Read coverage stops 3 residues before the CDR3 terminus; the germline J gene supplies the remainder. The chain recombines TRBV10-3 with TRBJ2-7; 7 bases map to TRBD2. V lost 4 bases, J lost 5 bases, and 11 bases stayed unmatched. Germline V gene lookup returns CDR1 ENHRY and CDR2 SYGVKD. The CDR3 has 15 residues. The DNA read from the CDR3 is TGTGCCATCAGTGTAACCCGGGGAGGGAGCAACGAG. Translated, it gives CAISVTRGGSNE. From start to end, the CDR3 is CAISVTRGGSNEQYF.

This clone was seen at least ten times. This CDR3 reads CASSFGQGGYEQYF. Partial CDR3 DNA: TGTGCCAGCAGCTTCGGACAGGGGGGTTACGAG. The chain combines TRBV7-2 with TRBJ2-7, with TRBD1 identical over 10 bases. The read finishes 3 residues shy of the CDR3 end, and the germline J gene is used to complete it. The CDR3 contains 14 residues. Losses at the gene ends were 3 bases for V and 4 bases for J; bases not matched to a gene: 3. Germline V CDR1 and CDR2: SGHTA, FQGNSA.

This clone was detected many times. The DNA ends 3 residues before the CDR3 does, and the rest of the CDR3 is filled in from the germline J gene. This chain uses TRBV20-1 with TRBJ2-7, with 14 nucleotides matching TRBD2. The CDR3 contains 16 residues. Germline CDR1 is DFQATT and CDR2 is SNEGSKA (reference sequence). With 6 bases clipped from V and 4 bases from J, the junction kept 11 bases outside the gene matches. The CDR3 spells CSAFSGTSGSTYEQYF. The sequenced part of the CDR3 DNA is TGCAGTGCCTTTTCCGGGACTAGCGGGAGCACTTACGAG.

This clone appeared many times. The read ends 3 residues shy of where the CDR3 ends; the end is completed using the germline J gene. This chain connects TRBV30 to TRBJ1-1; 7 positions agree with TRBD1. CDR3 length: 16 residues. The germline gives CDR1 GTSNPN, CDR2 SVGIG (reference sequence). With V trimmed by 2 bases and J by 3 bases, 12 bases remained unmatched. The CDR3 bases that were read are TGTGCCTGGAGTCGTTGGGGGACAGAGTTTCACACTGAA. As protein: CAWSRWGTEFHTE. The full CDR3 protein reads CAWSRWGTEFHTEAFF.

This clone was counted between two and nine times. The read ends 3 residues early relative to the CDR3; the germline J gene fills the gap. The same CDR3 can be traced to other DNA sequences in this sample. V gene TRBV5-1 combines with J gene TRBJ2-1; D uncertain. The CDR3 spans 13 residues. Trimming stripped 0 bases from V and 7 bases from J, with 8 bases between. Germline CDR1 SGHRS, CDR2 YFSETQ. CDR3 DNA (partial): TGCGCCAGCAGCTTGGCGCACGGGAATGAG. Translating it yields CASSLAHGNE. The whole CDR3 protein reads CASSLAHGNEQFF. Full variable domain (missing parts from reference TRBV5-1 and TRBJ2-1): KAGVTQTPRYLIKTRGQQVTLSCSPISGHRSVSWYQQTPGQGLQFLFEYFSETQRNKGNFPGRFSGRQFSNSRSEMNVSTLELGDSALYLCASSLAHGNEQFFGPGTRLTVL.

This clone was seen repeatedly, ten times or more. The CDR3 end falls 3 residues outside the read, so it is completed with the germline J gene. This chain joins TRBV10-3 and TRBJ2-3, with 11 bases lining up with TRBD2. This CDR3 is built from 15 residues. Germline CDR1 is ENHRY and CDR2 is SYGVKD. Partial CDR3 DNA: TGTGCCATCAGTGACAGCACTAGCGGGAGTGAGTCG. It is translated as CAISDSTSGSES. The whole CDR3 protein is CAISDSTSGSESQYF.

There are many counts of this clone. CDR3 region: CASSEGQPQHF. The covered CDR3 bases are TGTGCCAGTAGCGAGGGTCAGCCC. The J gene is TRBJ1-5, the V gene TRBV19; no definite D call. The sequenced fragment ends 3 residues before the CDR3 boundary, so the rest is inferred from the germline J gene. This CDR3 has 11 amino acids. The germline gives CDR1 LNHDA, CDR2 SQIVND (reference sequence). Trimming took 6 bases from V and 6 from J, leaving 6 bases between them.

In this sample, this clone turned up many times. The read falls 3 residues short of the CDR3 end, and the missing part is taken from the germline J gene. The genes are TRBV6-2 or TRBV6-3 and TRBJ2-1, with 7 bases that match TRBD2. The CDR3 contains 15 residues. CDR1 is MNHEY, CDR2 SVGEGT, per germline. V gave up 1 base and J gave up 3 bases; unmatched junction bases: 3. The DNA read from the CDR3 is TGTGCCAGCAGTTACTTAGCGGGCCTCTACAATGAG. Translation gives CASSYLAGLYNE. The whole CDR3 region reads CASSYLAGLYNEQFF.

This clone was seen at least ten times. The read terminates 3 residues before the CDR3 end, so the remaining end is supplied by the germline J gene. V gene TRBV7-3 combines with J gene TRBJ2-3; unclear D gene. V gave up 3 bases and J gave up 6 bases, with 16 bases separating them. The CDR3 contains 15 residues. Per the germline V gene, CDR1 is SGHTA and CDR2 is FQGTGA. CDR3 loop: CASSLRGVTGDTQYF. The sequenced part of the CDR3 DNA is TGTGCCAGCAGCTTGAGAGGCGTCACGGGTGATACG.

This clone came up many times. Read coverage stops 3 residues before the CDR3 terminus; the germline J gene supplies the remainder. This chain uses TRBV2 with TRBJ2-3; D possibly corresponds to TRBD1 (6 bases). The CDR3 spans 15 residues. The V and J ends lost 8 bases and 5 bases respectively, with 20 bases between them. Germline lookup yields CDR1 SNHLY and CDR2 FYNNEI. CDR3 DNA, as far as it was read: TGTGCCAGCGCGAACCGGGACACCCCGCGAGATACG. Its translation: CASANRDTPRDT. The whole CDR3 is CASANRDTPRDTQYF.

This clone was seen repeatedly, ten times or more. The DNA ends 3 residues before the CDR3 does, and the rest of the CDR3 is filled in from the germline J gene. The chain has TRBV20-1 and TRBJ2-7; TRBD1 matches at 10 bases. V gave up 6 bases and J gave up 1 base; unmatched junction bases: 9. The CDR3 length is 15 residues. The germline V gene encodes CDR1 DFQATT and CDR2 SNEGSKA (reference sequence). The CDR3 spells CSAISRTGGSYEQYF. The part of the CDR3 DNA that was read is TGCAGTGCAATAAGTCGGACAGGGGGTTCCTACGAG.

This clone was recorded a few times. This CDR3 is CASSTRGQTGNTIYF. The CDR3 DNA, read in part, is TGTGCCAGCAGCACCCGGGGACAGACTGGAAACACC. V is TRBV7-2 and J is TRBJ1-3; 7 bases agree with TRBD1. The read stops 3 residues short of the end of the CDR3; the missing end is completed from the germline J gene. V shed 5 bases and J 2 bases; nucleotides not matched to a gene: 6. In germline, CDR1 is SGHTA, CDR2 FQGNSA. The CDR3 totals 15 residues.

This clone was counted many times. The missing CDR3 end, 3 residues past where the read stops, is filled in from the germline J gene. J is TRBJ2-6 and V is TRBV18, with D perhaps TRBD2 (6 bases). The CDR3 has 16 amino acids. Deletions cut 8 bases from V and 3 bases from J, with 17 bases between. The germline CDR1 and CDR2 sequences are KGHSH and LQKENI. The part of the CDR3 DNA that was read is TGTGCCAGCACCGGGGCGGGGAACCTTGGGGCCAACGTC. Translated, it gives CASTGAGNLGANV. The entire CDR3 is CASTGAGNLGANVLTF.

This clone was detected ten times or more. The CDR3 end is not reached by the read, which stops 3 residues before it; the germline J gene fills it in. The chain has TRBV5-1 and TRBJ2-7, with D perhaps TRBD2 (7 bases). V dropped 2 bases and J dropped 1 base, with 22 bases sitting between them. Germline CDR1 SGHRS, CDR2 YFSETQ. The CDR3 runs 18 residues. The sequenced part of the CDR3 DNA is TGCGCCAGCAGCTTTAGGCGGGGCGGGGGCTTGGAATCCTACGAG. Protein sequence: CASSFRRGGGLESYE. The CDR3 in full is CASSFRRGGGLESYEQYF.

Only a few counts were recorded for this clone. The read ends 3 residues before the CDR3 terminus; that terminus is restored from the germline J gene. This rearrangement joins TRBV7-9 to TRBJ1-1; perhaps TRBD1 as D (5 bases). V was clipped by 6 bases and J by 1 base, with 12 bases between them. The CDR3 has 14 residues. The V gene's germline CDR1 is SEHNR and CDR2 FQNEAQ (reference sequence). The covered CDR3 bases are TGTGCCAGCAGATCCGACAGAAGGAACACTGAA. It codes for CASRSDRRNTE. The CDR3 as a whole reads CASRSDRRNTEAFF.